Listed below are T cell receptor beta chains from one sample, sequenced in a study of control samples from healthy donors and cancer patients. TCRdb's table, derived via immunoSEQ multiplex PCR, lists solely in-frame clones and lacks some. The sample carries 75,000 to 95,000 clones, more than 70% recorded once. The sequenced material came from blood. The receptors stem from a woman aged 50 to 60 in good health. Both conserved end residues are part of each CDR3. The D gene is left open where the match is weak. Not all rows give a size; the values are once, few, many and, for expanded clones, a class.

cdr3_aa,cdr3_nt,v_call,j_call,clone_size,d_call
CASTLGGANTEAFF,TGCGCCAGCACATTAGGTGGGGCCAACACTGAAGCTTTCTTT,TRBV5-1,TRBJ1-1,-,-
CASSGELGNSPLHF,TGTGCCAGCAGTGGGGAATTGGGAAATTCACCCCTCCACTTT,TRBV2,TRBJ1-6,-,-
CASSQPRRTGYPTGYTF,TGTGCCAGCAGCCAACCCCGACGGACAGGGTACCCGACTGGCTACACCTTC,TRBV3-1/TRBV3-2,TRBJ1-2,many,TRBD1
CASSLAGTNTEAFF,TGTGCCAGCAGCTTAGCCGGGACGAACACTGAAGCTTTCTTT,TRBV11-3,TRBJ1-1,-,-
CASSKQGASTEAFF,TGTGCCAGCTCAAAACAGGGGGCTAGCACTGAAGCTTTCTTT,TRBV6-6,TRBJ1-1,-,TRBD1
CASSLDGFYGYTF,TGCGCCAGCAGCTTGGACGGCTTCTATGGCTACACCTTC,TRBV5-1,TRBJ1-2,-,-
CATSDAYGYTF,TGTGCCACCAGTGATGCTTATGGCTACACCTTC,TRBV24-1,TRBJ1-2,many,-
CASSQWAADTEAFF,TGTGCCAGCAGCCAGTGGGCGGCTGACACTGAAGCTTTCTTT,TRBV3-1/TRBV3-2,TRBJ1-1,-,-
CASSLGRAIYMRDEQFF,TGTGCCAGCAGCTTGGGCCGGGCGATTTATATGAGGGATGAGCAGTTCTTC,TRBV5-5,TRBJ2-1,-,-
CASSLGAGGANEQFF,TGCGCCAGCAGCTTGGGGGCCGGGGGGGCCAATGAGCAGTTCTTC,TRBV5-1,TRBJ2-1,once,TRBD2
CASSIDSDIYNQPQHF,TGTGCCAGTAGTATAGACAGCGACATATACAATCAGCCCCAGCATTTT,TRBV19,TRBJ1-5,few,-
CASSPPGQGTYNEQFF,TGTGCCAGCTCACCGCCGGGACAGGGGACCTACAATGAGCAGTTCTTC,TRBV18,TRBJ2-1,-,TRBD1
CASTYRGGGFDEQFF,TGTGCCAGCACCTACCGGGGGGGCGGATTCGATGAGCAGTTCTTC,TRBV11-2,TRBJ2-1,-,TRBD2
CASSVGRGAYTGELFF,TGTGCCAGCAGCGTAGGGCGGGGAGCTTACACCGGGGAGCTGTTTTTT,TRBV9,TRBJ2-2,-,-
CASSKKSEGEIVHEQYF,TGTGCCAGCAGCAAAAAGAGTGAGGGGGAAATCGTCCACGAGCAGTACTTC,TRBV21-1,TRBJ2-7,-,-
CASSEGYNEQFF,TGTGCCAGTAGTGAGGGTTACAATGAGCAGTTCTTC,TRBV19,TRBJ2-1,-,-
CASSQTTGIYGYTF,TGTGCCAGCAGCCAAACGACAGGGATCTATGGCTACACCTTC,TRBV3-1/TRBV3-2,TRBJ1-2,-,TRBD1